The rows below give T cell receptor beta chains drawn from one sample of a study of cytomegalovirus exposure and HLA in healthy donors. Generated by immunoSEQ multiplex PCR, the TCRdb table keeps only in-frame clones and is missing some. The sample contains more than 80,000 clones, 55% to 65% of which appear only once. The specimen sequenced was PBMCs. These receptors were obtained from a woman aged 35 to 49 in good health and CMV-seropositive. The CDR3 runs from the conserved cysteine through the conserved F or W. D genes are given only for firm matches. The size of a clone is reported for some rows only, either as once, few or many, or as a class for expanded clones.

>TRBV27|-|12|TRBJ2-7|few
TGTGCCAGCAGTCGCGGCCCCTACGAGCAGTACTTC
CASSRGPYEQYF
>TRBV7-6|-|12|TRBJ2-7|-
TGTGCCAGCAGCTTATTCCGAGGGGAGCAGTACTTC
CASSLFRGEQYF
>TRBV7-9|-|15|TRBJ2-7|few
TGTGCCAGCAGCTCCTCAGGCGCCCGAGACTACGAGCAGTACTTC
CASSSSGARDYEQYF
>TRBV6-6|TRBD1|15|TRBJ2-1|few
TGTGCCAGCAGTTCCCACAGGGGGCTAGGCAATGAGCAGTTCTTC
CASSSHRGLGNEQFF
>TRBV28|TRBD2|15|TRBJ2-7|-
TGTGCCAGCAGTGACCCGGGACTAGCGACCTACGAGCAGTACTTC
CASSDPGLATYEQYF
>TRBV6-5|-|15|TRBJ1-1|-
TGTGCCAGCAGTTCGGGGTGGAGCTTGAACACTGAAGCTTTCTTT
CASSSGWSLNTEAFF
>TRBV2|TRBD2|17|TRBJ2-1|few
TGTGCCAGCAGTGCCCCTACCCAAGCGGGAGGGGGGGATGAGCAGTTCTTC
CASSAPTQAGGGDEQFF
>TRBV19|TRBD2|15|TRBJ2-2|-
TGTGCCAGTAGTAAGGTAGTAGCGGGAACCGGGGAGCTGTTTTTT
CASSKVVAGTGELFF
>TRBV7-8|-|15|TRBJ1-5|-
TGTGCCAGTACGAACCGGGACAAGGACAATCAGCCCCAGCATTTT
CASTNRDKDNQPQHF
>TRBV29-1|-|13|TRBJ1-2|-
TGCAGCGTAAGGACAGATACTAACTATGGCTACACCTTC
CSVRTDTNYGYTF
>TRBV27|TRBD1|13|TRBJ1-6|few
TGTGCCAGCAGGGGACAGGGATATTCACCCCTCCACTTT
CASRGQGYSPLHF
>TRBV11-2|-|14|TRBJ1-2|-
TGTGCCAGCAGCCCGGTGACGGGGAACTATGGCTACACCTTC
CASSPVTGNYGYTF
>TRBV5-4|-|16|TRBJ1-1|-
TGTGCCAGCAGCCCACGACTTTGGGGGGAGAACACTGAAGCTTTCTTT
CASSPRLWGENTEAFF
>TRBV4-1|TRBD2|17|TRBJ2-1|few
TGCGCCAGCAGCCAAGTCGGACTAGCGGGAGGCGGCAATGAGCAGTTCTTC
CASSQVGLAGGGNEQFF
>TRBV9|TRBD2|16|TRBJ2-2|-
TGTGCCAGCAGCCAAATAGCGGGAGGAGGGATCGGGGAGCTGTTTTTT
CASSQIAGGGIGELFF
>TRBV7-2|-|14|TRBJ2-5|-
TGTGCCAGCAGCTTAGAGCCGGGTATAGAGACCCAGTACTTC
CASSLEPGIETQYF
>TRBV5-5|-|14|TRBJ2-3|few
TGTGCCAGCAGCTCCGAATGGGGAGCAGATACGCAGTATTTT
CASSSEWGADTQYF
>TRBV7-8|TRBD1|14|TRBJ1-1|-
TGTGCCAGCAGCGCCGGGACAGTGAACACTGAAGCTTTCTTT
CASSAGTVNTEAFF
>TRBV7-6|TRBD1|12|TRBJ2-7|-
TGTGCCAGCAGCGGACAGGGGGTCGAGCAGTACTTC
CASSGQGVEQYF
>TRBV2|-|14|TRBJ2-1|-
TGTGCCAGCAGTGACGGACAGATATTGAATGAGCAGTTCTTC
CASSDGQILNEQFF
>TRBV11-1|-|12|TRBJ2-1|-
TGTGCCAGCAGCCTATCTGGCAATGAGCAGTTCTTC
CASSLSGNEQFF
>TRBV7-2|TRBD2|14|TRBJ2-7|-
TGTGCCAGCAGTCTCAGCGGGAGCTCCTACGAGCAGTACTTC
CASSLSGSSYEQYF
>TRBV7-9|TRBD2|15|TRBJ2-1|-
TGTGCCAGCACCCTCCTTGCGGGAGTCCGCAATGAGCAGTTCTTC
CASTLLAGVRNEQFF
>TRBV7-9|TRBD1|18|TRBJ2-7|few
TGTGCCAGCAGCCACCTCTTTGGATACCGGGACAGTTCCTACGAGCAGTACTTC
CASSHLFGYRDSSYEQYF
>TRBV28|-|15|TRBJ1-4|-
TGTGCCAGCAGTTCCACAGTGACAACTAATGAAAAACTGTTTTTT
CASSSTVTTNEKLFF
>TRBV18|TRBD2|14|TRBJ2-7|-
TGTGCCAGCTCACCGGGACTAGCGTCGGGAGAGCAGTACTTC
CASSPGLASGEQYF
>TRBV7-2|-|16|TRBJ2-2|few
TGTGCCAGCAGCACCACTGCGGGGAGGAACACCGGGGAGCTGTTTTTT
CASSTTAGRNTGELFF
>TRBV6-5|-|15|TRBJ1-3|few
TGTGCCAGCAGTTACTCGGGGGGGGCTGGAAACACCATATATTTT
CASSYSGGAGNTIYF
>TRBV29-1|-|13|TRBJ1-1|-
TGCAGCGTCACGGGGACTCCGCGAAGCGAAGCTTTCTTT
CSVTGTPRSEAFF
>TRBV7-9|-|12|TRBJ2-7|once
TGTGCCAGTAGGACAGATTCCTACGAGCAGTACTTC
CASRTDSYEQYF
>TRBV7-7|-|13|TRBJ1-1|-
TGTGCCAGCAGCTTATCCCAGAACACTGAAGCTTTCTTT
CASSLSQNTEAFF
>TRBV5-6|TRBD2|16|TRBJ2-1|-
TGTGCCAGCAGCTTGGAGGGGAGGGCGTCCTACAATGAGCAGTTCTTC
CASSLEGRASYNEQFF
>TRBV10-3|TRBD1|13|TRBJ1-5|-
TGTGCCATCAACAGGGGGCTCGGTCAGCCCCAGCATTTT
CAINRGLGQPQHF
>TRBV2|-|15|TRBJ2-1|-
TGTGCCAGTCAAACCGGGACAGCGGGCCACAATGAGCAGTTCTTC
CASQTGTAGHNEQFF
>TRBV6-1|TRBD1|15|TRBJ2-7|-
TGTGCCAGCAGTGCATACAGGGGGTCGGTAGACGAGCAGTACTTC
CASSAYRGSVDEQYF
>TRBV7-2|-|12|TRBJ1-2|few
TGTGCCAGCAGCTTAACGTCAGCGGATTACACCTTC
CASSLTSADYTF
>TRBV5-1|TRBD1|14|TRBJ2-7|-
TGCGCCAGCTGGCCCGGGACAGGGACGTACGAGCAGTACTTC
CASWPGTGTYEQYF
>TRBV6-6|TRBD1|12|TRBJ1-2|-
TGTGCCAGCAGGGGGGGACAGTATGGCTACACCTTC
CASRGGQYGYTF
>TRBV7-2|TRBD1|19|TRBJ1-1|-
TGTGCCAGCAGCCCAATACTCTCCGACAGGGGTGGAACGTACACTGAAGCTTTCTTT
CASSPILSDRGGTYTEAFF
>TRBV10-2|-|15|TRBJ2-4|-
TGCGCCAGCAGTGAAGGTAGCGGTACCAAAAACATTCAGTACTTC
CASSEGSGTKNIQYF
>TRBV7-2|-|13|TRBJ2-3|few
TGTGCCAGCAGCTCGGCAGGGCCTGGTACGCAGTATTTT
CASSSAGPGTQYF
>TRBV7-2|-|13|TRBJ2-5|-
TGTGCCAGCAGCTCCACAGATCAAGAGACCCAGTACTTC
CASSSTDQETQYF
>TRBV6-6|-|14|TRBJ1-3|-
TGTGCCAGCAGTTACTCCGGCTCTGGAAACACCATATATTTT
CASSYSGSGNTIYF
>TRBV4-3|TRBD1|14|TRBJ1-2|-
TGCGCCAGCAGCCTCAGGACAGGGAATCGTGGCTACACCTTC
CASSLRTGNRGYTF
>TRBV4-3|TRBD2|15|TRBJ2-1|-
TGCGCCAGCAGCCTTGGACTAGCGGGCAACAATGAGCAGTTCTTC
CASSLGLAGNNEQFF
>TRBV5-1|TRBD1|15|TRBJ2-7|-
TGCGCCAGCAGCTGGACAGGGTCTAGCTCCTACGAGCAGTACTTC
CASSWTGSSSYEQYF